This TCR beta chain was observed in a study of T cell repertoires in cytomegalovirus infection. Background on the study: A matching HLA type, together with CMV infection, was signaled by public TCR beta signatures.

Points on this clonotype: The antigen is not known.

TCRdb reprocessed the reads with MiXCR, giving one entry per CDR3 protein. The repertoire has about 890,000 distinct CDR3 sequences, around 29% of them found once; the top ten carry roughly an eighth. Study observations and caveats: CMV-specific TCR beta clonotypes restricted by HLA-C were the ones dominating the ex vivo response. Accumulated public TCR beta family frequency recognized individuals carrying CMV together with the relevant HLA.

Trimming took off 7 bases at V and 16 bases at J, with 17 bases between the two ends. The CDR3 has 11 residues. Germline CDR1 reads MNHNY; CDR2 reads SVGAGI (reference sequence). This rearrangement joins TRBV6-6 to TRBJ1-3; TRBD1 might be the D (5 bases). The TCR comes from a human donor in good health (CMV status not recorded). Some clones in this sample may be carry-over from other donors' samples. The sequenced sample was cultured CD8+ T cells from PBMCs, obtained from culture after CMV antigen stimulation. CDR3 nucleotides: TGTGCCAGCATAAGGCGGGGGTTATTGTATTTT. It yields the protein CASIRRGLLYF.